This TCR beta chain derives from a study of T cells in Graves' hyperthyroidism and ophthalmopathy (dated by TCRdb to about 2019). Background for the entire study: Peripheral blood samples were taken at initial diagnosis, before any treatment was given. To identify distinguishing TCR V-J signatures, a discovery cohort of roughly 100 patients was used, comprising some 45 with Graves' ophthalmopathy and around 60 with stable Graves' hyperthyroidism. An independent validation cohort of around 20 hyperthyroidism patients and 17 patients who later progressed to ophthalmopathy tested prospective prediction of ophthalmopathy. The roughly 90 discovery patients were divided at random into training and test sets in a 7:3 ratio. Thyroid tissue and blood T-cell repertoires from about six Graves' hyperthyroidism patients were also compared in the study. After sampling, hyperthyroidism patients received methimazole starting at 30 mg daily, and ophthalmopathy patients received high-dose intravenous methylprednisolone. According to the paper, TCR Vbeta CDR3 sequencing was carried out on about 140 peripheral blood samples, which came from approximately 41 ophthalmopathy, roughly 75 hyperthyroidism and roughly 17 progressor patients. Overall study outcomes, separate from this receptor: Sample size was not statistically predetermined, and blinding of investigators to group allocation was not performed. Most expanded thyroid clonotypes (frequency above 0.001) were also detected in blood, a finding suggesting that blood repertoires may reflect thyroid immune responses. In validation, the model predicted progression to ophthalmopathy with approximately 70% sensitivity and around 72% specificity, a median of approximately 6.7 months before onset. In cross-validation, a model built on a 13 V-J signature told ophthalmopathy apart from stable hyperthyroidism with under 90% sensitivity and about 81% specificity, and in testing the same model reached 80%/75%.

The TCR beta CDR3 regions were amplified from RNA transcripts. A first-round RT-PCR of the TCR CDR3 used the HTBI primer set with the Qiagen OneStep RT-PCR kit. Libraries were constructed in a second round of multiplex PCR, after which size selection and purification were performed. Libraries were sequenced paired-end with 100 bp reads on an Illumina HiSeq2000. As for the authors' bioinformatics: SOAPnuke was used to process the raw data, with reads discarded if the reads contained adapters or uncalled bases, had a mean Phred below 15, or lacked an exact constant-primer or identifier match. High-quality paired reads were merged with COPE v1.2.5, and unique nucleotide sequences were defined as clonotypes. MiTCR v1.1 was used to align clonotypes to the IMGT TRBV, TRBD and TRBJ reference segments. The analysis included only V-J combinations with a frequency above 0.0001, which together covered 99% to 99.2% of the repertoires. The TCS score was defined as the ratio of F50 (clonal expansion) to E x V (chaos), calculated using BLOSUM62-based TCRdist between CDR3 peptides within each V-J. Welch's t-statistics and random forest reduced approximately 520 V-J features to around 14, which were used in a naive Bayes classifier (R e1071). TCRdb redid the processing of the public reads, applying fastp at Q25 and MiXCR, and retained in-frame beta chains. Every CDR3 protein is listed once, alongside the most common genes and DNA of its rows. The V and J calls were not made by the authors but by TCRdb's processing. Here the sample has about 740,000 distinct CDR3 sequences; approximately 14% occur a single time. Of the sample, roughly 10% is held by the ten largest clones.

Stable Graves' hyperthyroidism was defined as the absence of progression to ophthalmopathy over 18 months of follow-up. Hyperthyroidism patients were aged 18 to 65 years and newly diagnosed, with disease duration of less than 2 months. Exclusion was applied to patients with uncontrolled infections, other autoimmune diseases, pregnancy or lactation. Diagnoses relied on clinical symptoms, serum thyroxine and TRAb, thyroid ultrasound and orbital computed tomography. PBMCs were separated from under 11 ml of fresh peripheral blood using Ficoll-Paque density gradient centrifugation. Total RNA was extracted with Trizol reagent, and quality was checked on an Agilent 2100 Bioanalyzer. At the junction V is shortened by 6 bases and J by 3 bases, with 14 bases in between. Including the terminal cysteine and phenylalanine, the CDR3 comprises 15 residues. The sequence is cut down to CDR3 DNA, 45 bases in frame from base 1. Per the germline V gene, SNHLY is the CDR1 and FYNNEI is the CDR2.

Ten or more counts support this clonotype. Its antigen specificity is not known. No clone much larger than this one lies a single base away; base qualities are absent. The sequencing input was blood. Rearrangement joined TRBV2 to TRBJ2-2; TRBD2 is a possible D gene, resting on 7 matching bases. This TCR was sampled from a woman under 30 with Graves' hyperthyroidism. The DNA reads as follows: TGTGCCAGCAGGGCCGGGGGGCGGGACACCGGGGAGCTGTTTTTT. It translates as CASRAGGRDTGELFF.